What follows describes a single TCR beta chain. This sample is drawn from a study of shared clonotypes between healthy human individuals. Repertoires were generated with immunoSEQ multiplex PCR, while TCRdb's copy carries only in-frame clones and drops some. The data contain more than 2 million clones, 85% to 95% of them singletons. Germline V lookup: CDR1 MDHEN, CDR2 SYDVKM. The CDR3 runs 14 residues. Trimming cost V 5 bases and J 10 bases; bases outside gene matches: 12. All donors were Caucasian adults living in Nashville, Tennessee. The receptor's source is a man aged 18 to 30 in good health. The chain employs TRBV28 and TRBJ2-3, with 7 bases aligning to TRBD2. Sequences were obtained from naive CD4+ T cells sorted from blood. Described subset: CD45RA+ positively selected. The CDR3 DNA is TGTGCCAGCAGTCCCCCTAGCGGCCGGTTCGCGCAGTATTTT. Translating it yields CASSPPSGRFAQYF.